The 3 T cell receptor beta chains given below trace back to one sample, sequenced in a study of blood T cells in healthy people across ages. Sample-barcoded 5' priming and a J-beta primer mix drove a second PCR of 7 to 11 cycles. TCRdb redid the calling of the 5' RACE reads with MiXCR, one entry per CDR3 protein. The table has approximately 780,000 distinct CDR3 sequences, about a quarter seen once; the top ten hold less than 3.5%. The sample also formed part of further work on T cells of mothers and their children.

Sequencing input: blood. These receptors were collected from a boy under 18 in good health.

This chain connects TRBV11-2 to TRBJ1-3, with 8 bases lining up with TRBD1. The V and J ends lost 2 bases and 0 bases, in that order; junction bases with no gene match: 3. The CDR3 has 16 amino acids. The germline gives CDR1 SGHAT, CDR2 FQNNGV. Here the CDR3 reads CASSLRQGISGNTIYF. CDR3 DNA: TGTGCCAGCAGCTTAAGACAGGGGATCTCTGGAAACACCATATATTTT.

The CDR3 DNA follows: TGTGCCACCAGCAGAGATCCCCTGGGTGGCTACACCTTC. Translated, it gives CATSRDPLGGYTF. The chain uses TRBV15 and TRBJ1-2; D uncertain. CDR1 LNHNV and CDR2 YYDKDF come from the germline V gene (reference sequence). V lost 0 bases to trimming and J lost 7 bases, with 9 bases between them. This CDR3 region has 13 residues.

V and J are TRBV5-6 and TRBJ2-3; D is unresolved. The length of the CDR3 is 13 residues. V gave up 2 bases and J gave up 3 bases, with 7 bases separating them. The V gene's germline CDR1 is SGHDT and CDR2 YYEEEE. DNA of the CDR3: TGTGCCAGCAGCTTTGGCAAGACAGATACGCAGTATTTT. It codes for CASSFGKTDTQYF. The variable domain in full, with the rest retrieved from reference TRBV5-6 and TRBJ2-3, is DAGVTQSPTHLIKTRGQQVTLRCSPKSGHDTVSWYQQALGQGPQFIFQYYEEEERQRGNFPDRFSGHQFPNYSSELNVNALLLGDSALYLCASSFGKTDTQYFGPGTRLTVL.